This T cell receptor beta chain was captured in a study of identical twins. Study-level results: Twin pairs' shared out-of-frame alpha sequences were enriched in low generation probability.

Germline assignment: CDR1 SEHNR and CDR2 FQNEAQ (reference sequence). The CDR3 extends over 16 amino acids. Trimming left V 4 bases short and J 5 bases short, with 19 bases between. This clonotype was seen more than once but under ten times. The target antigen is unknown. After template switching added a universal primer site, the resulting cDNA carried unique molecular identifiers. TCRdb re-called the 5' RACE reads through MiXCR, storing one row per CDR3 protein. The sample yields about 660,000 distinct CDR3 sequences, more than 6.5% seen once. These same records also appear under a second study, on yellow fever vaccine responses in identical twins.

Sequencing input: PBMCs. The chain links TRBV7-9 to TRBJ2-3; D ambiguous. The receptor's source is a woman aged 18-29 years in good health. The CDR3 protein is CASSSFRPELVDTQYF. The CDR3 coding sequence is TGTGCCAGCAGCTCCTTCCGTCCCGAGTTGGTAGATACGCAGTATTTT.